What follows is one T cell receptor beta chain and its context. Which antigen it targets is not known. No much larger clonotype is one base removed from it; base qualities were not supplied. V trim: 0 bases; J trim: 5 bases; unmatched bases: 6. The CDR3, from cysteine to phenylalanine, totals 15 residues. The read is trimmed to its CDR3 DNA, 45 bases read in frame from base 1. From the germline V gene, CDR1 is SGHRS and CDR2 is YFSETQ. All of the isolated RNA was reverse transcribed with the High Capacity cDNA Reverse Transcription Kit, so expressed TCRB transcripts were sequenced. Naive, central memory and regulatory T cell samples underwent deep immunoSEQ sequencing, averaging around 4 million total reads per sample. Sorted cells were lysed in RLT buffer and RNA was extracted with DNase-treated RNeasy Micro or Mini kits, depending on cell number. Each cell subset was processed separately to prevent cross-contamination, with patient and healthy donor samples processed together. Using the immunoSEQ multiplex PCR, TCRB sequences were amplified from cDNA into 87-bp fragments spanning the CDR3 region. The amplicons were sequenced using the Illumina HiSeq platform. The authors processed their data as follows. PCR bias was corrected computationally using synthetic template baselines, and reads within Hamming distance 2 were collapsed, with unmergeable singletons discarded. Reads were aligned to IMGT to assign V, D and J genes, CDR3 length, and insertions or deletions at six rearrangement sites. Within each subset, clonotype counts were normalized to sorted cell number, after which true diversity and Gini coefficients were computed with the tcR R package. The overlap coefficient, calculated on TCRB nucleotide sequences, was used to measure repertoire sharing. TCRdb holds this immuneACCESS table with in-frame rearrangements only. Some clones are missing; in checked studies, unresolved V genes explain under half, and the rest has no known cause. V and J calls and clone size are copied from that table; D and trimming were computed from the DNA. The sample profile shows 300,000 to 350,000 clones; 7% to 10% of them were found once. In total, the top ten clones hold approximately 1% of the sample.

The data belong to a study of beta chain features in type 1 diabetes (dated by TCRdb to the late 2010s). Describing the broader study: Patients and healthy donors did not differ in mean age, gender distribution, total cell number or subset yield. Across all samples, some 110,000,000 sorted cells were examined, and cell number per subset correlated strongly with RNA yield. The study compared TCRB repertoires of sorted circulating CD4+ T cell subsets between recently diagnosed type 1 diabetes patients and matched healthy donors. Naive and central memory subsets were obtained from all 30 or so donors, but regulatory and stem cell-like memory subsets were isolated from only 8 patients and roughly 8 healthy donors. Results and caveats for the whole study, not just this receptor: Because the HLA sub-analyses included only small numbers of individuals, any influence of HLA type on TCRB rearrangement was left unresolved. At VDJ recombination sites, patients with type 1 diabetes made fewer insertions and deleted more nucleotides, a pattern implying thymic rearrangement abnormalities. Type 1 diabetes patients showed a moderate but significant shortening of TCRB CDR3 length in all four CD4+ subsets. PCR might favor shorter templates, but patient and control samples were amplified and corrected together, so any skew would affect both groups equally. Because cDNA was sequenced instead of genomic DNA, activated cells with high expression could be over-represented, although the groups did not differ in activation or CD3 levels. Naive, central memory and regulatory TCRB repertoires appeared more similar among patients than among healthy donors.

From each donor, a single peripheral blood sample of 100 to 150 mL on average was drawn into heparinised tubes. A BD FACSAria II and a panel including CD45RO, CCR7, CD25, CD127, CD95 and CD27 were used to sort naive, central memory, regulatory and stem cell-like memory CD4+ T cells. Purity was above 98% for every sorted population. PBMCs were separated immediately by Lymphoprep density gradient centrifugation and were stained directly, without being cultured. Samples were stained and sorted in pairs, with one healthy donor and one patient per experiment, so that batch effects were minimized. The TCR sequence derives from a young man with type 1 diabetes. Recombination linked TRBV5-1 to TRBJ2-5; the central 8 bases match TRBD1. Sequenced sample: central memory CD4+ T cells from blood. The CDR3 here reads CASSLVDRGTETQYF. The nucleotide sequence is TGCGCCAGCAGCTTGGTTGACAGGGGAACGGAGACCCAGTACTTC.